This TCR beta chain was retrieved from a study of a mutant IDH1 vaccine in newly diagnosed glioma. For the study at large: Sex among treated patients split approximately 62% male, approximately 40% female; mean age was approximately 40 years. General observations from the study: Changes to the top peripheral T cell clonotypes appeared unrelated to pseudoprogression.

As for this clone: Its antigen is as yet unknown.

Time point indicated: baseline, week 1 (first vaccination visit). Stated treatment: pre-vaccination baseline after standard-of-care therapy. Clones were read by immunoSEQ multiplex PCR, and TCRdb kept only the in-frame ones, dropping some. The data show over 15,000 clones, with over 95% seen just once and roughly 3.5% held by the top ten. This CDR3 has 18 amino acids. The TCR originated in a woman between 18 and 29 years old with glioma. Some clones in this sample may be carry-over from other donors' samples. The chain couples TRBV21-1 to TRBJ2-3; the table's D call, TRBD2, was not checked against the DNA. TRBV21-1 is noted as a pseudogene. Sequencing was performed on peripheral blood mononuclear cells (PBMCs), taken from a glioma patient treated with radiotherapy, temozolomide or both. As DNA, the CDR3 is TGTGCCAGCAGCAAAACCCACTTTAGCGGAGACTACACAGATACGCAGTATTTT. Its translation: CASSKTHFSGDYTDTQYF.